This TCR beta chain originates from a study of T cells in pancreatic ductal adenocarcinoma. The length of the CDR3 is 10 residues. The study, taken as a whole, reports: Blood clonality (about 0.072) did not differ significantly from tumor (around 0.1). Results skew toward the minority of patients with early-stage disease.

Surgery without prior neoadjuvant therapy was the treatment of the selected pancreatic ductal adenocarcinoma patients. Generated by immunoSEQ multiplex PCR, the TCRdb table keeps only in-frame clones and is missing some. The data hold approximately 9,000 clones, with 89% observed a single time. This clone occurred once. The antigen is unknown. The chain employs TRBV21-1 and TRBJ2-1; TRBD2 is taken as the D call from the table, unchecked against the DNA. TRBV21-1 is labeled a pseudogene. The clonotype was recovered from a human donor with pancreatic ductal adenocarcinoma. The specimen sequenced was PBMCs. The CDR3 DNA is TGTGCCCGGGGGGCCGGCGAGCAGTTCTTC. Translation gives CARGAGEQFF.